This T cell receptor beta chain appears in the sequencing data of a study of OX40 agonist ivuxolimab in advanced cancers. The assay was immunoSEQ multiplex PCR, and TCRdb's table has in-frame clones only and misses some. The table includes under 85,000 clones, about 94% detected once. Sequencing was performed on CD4+ or CD8+ T cells sorted from blood, taken in a trial of the OX40 agonist ivuxolimab. The receptor comes from an adult with an advanced solid tumor such as melanoma, head and neck, liver or kidney cancer.

The CDR3 region is CASSESLTGGGETQYF. The CDR3 DNA is TGCGCCAGCAGTGAGTCGTTAACAGGGGGCGGGGAGACCCAGTACTTC. The chain recombines TRBV10-2 with TRBJ2-5; TRBD1 aligns across 9 bases. The CDR3 has 16 residues. The germline V gene encodes CDR1 WSHSY and CDR2 SAAADI. J gave up 5 bases and V 0 bases, and 7 bases lay outside the gene matches.